The 7 T cell receptor beta chains in this list originate from one sample, sequenced in a study of T cell repertoires in cytomegalovirus infection. No antigen is known for these receptors. MiXCR, applied by TCRdb to the reads, yields one record per CDR3 protein. The table shows 80,000 or so distinct CDR3 sequences, with 20% to 30% occurring only once. The starting material was CD8+ T cells from cultured PBMCs, obtained from culture after CMV antigen stimulation. All receptors come from a human donor in good health (CMV status not recorded). Some clones in this sample may be carry-over from other donors' samples.

The table lists this clonotype with a count of one. The genes are TRBV12-3 or TRBV12-4 and TRBJ1-1, with D maybe TRBD1 (6 bases). V lost 6 bases and J 0 bases, leaving 14 bases between the germline ends. The CDR3 extends over 15 amino acids. The CDR3 DNA is TGTGCCAGCAGCCAATGGGGGGCTGTGAACACTGAAGCTTTCTTT. Translating it yields CASSQWGAVNTEAFF.

The chain couples TRBV20-1 to TRBJ2-7, with D perhaps TRBD1 (6 bases). Germline V lookup: CDR1 DFQATT, CDR2 SNEGSKA (reference sequence). Trimming pared 2 bases from V and 0 bases from J, leaving 11 bases between. The CDR3 covers 14 residues. The CDR3 region has the DNA TGCAGTGCTAGAACACCGACAGGCTCCTACGAGCAGTACTTC. Translation gives CSARTPTGSYEQYF.

This clonotype was observed many times. V and J are TRBV19 and TRBJ1-1, with D possibly matching TRBD1 (6 bases). There are 14 residues in the CDR3. Looked up from germline, CDR1 is LNHDA and CDR2 is SQIVND (reference sequence). The germline V and J ends were trimmed by 0 bases and 8 bases, with 13 bases remaining between them. The CDR3 DNA follows: TGTGCCAGTAGTATAGACCTCAGGGGTTCAGAAGCTTTCTTT. Protein: CASSIDLRGSEAFF.

At least ten counts were recorded for this clonotype. The chain couples TRBV7-9 to TRBJ2-7; D gene uncertain. The V end was cut by 7 bases, the J end by 1 base, with 14 bases between. CDR3 length: 14 residues. CDR1 and CDR2 (germline): SEHNR, FQNEAQ (reference sequence). CDR3: CASTPMATSYEQYF. CDR3 nucleotide sequence: TGTGCCAGCACCCCCATGGCCACTTCCTACGAGCAGTACTTC.

This clonotype was recorded at least ten times. The chain joins TRBV30 to TRBJ2-5, with D possibly TRBD2 on 7 matching bases. Trimming stripped 4 bases from V and 2 bases from J, with 14 bases between. The germline V gene encodes CDR1 GTSNPN and CDR2 SVGIG (reference sequence). The CDR3 covers 14 residues. The CDR3 region has the DNA TGTGCCTGGACCCTCGGGGGGCGGCAAGAGACCCAGTACTTC. Its protein is CAWTLGGRQETQYF.

This clonotype was detected a few times. The J gene is TRBJ2-7, the V gene TRBV13; 7 bases align to TRBD1. The J segment lost 5 bases and the V segment lost 5 bases, leaving 6 bases of the junction unmatched. This CDR3 region has 13 residues. The germline gives CDR1 PRHDT, CDR2 FYEKMQ (reference sequence). The CDR3 region has the DNA TGTGCCAGCAGCCCTGGACAGGTCCACGAGCAGTACTTC. Translating gives CASSPGQVHEQYF.

This clonotype has a handful of counts. V and J are TRBV12-3 or TRBV12-4 and TRBJ2-1, with 7 bases fitting TRBD2. The CDR3 runs to 15 residues. V lost 0 bases to trimming and J lost 7 bases; unmatched junction nucleotides: 6. The CDR3 sequence: CASSLAGGGPNEQFF. CDR3 coding DNA: TGTGCCAGCAGTTTAGCGGGGGGAGGGCCGAATGAGCAGTTCTTC.